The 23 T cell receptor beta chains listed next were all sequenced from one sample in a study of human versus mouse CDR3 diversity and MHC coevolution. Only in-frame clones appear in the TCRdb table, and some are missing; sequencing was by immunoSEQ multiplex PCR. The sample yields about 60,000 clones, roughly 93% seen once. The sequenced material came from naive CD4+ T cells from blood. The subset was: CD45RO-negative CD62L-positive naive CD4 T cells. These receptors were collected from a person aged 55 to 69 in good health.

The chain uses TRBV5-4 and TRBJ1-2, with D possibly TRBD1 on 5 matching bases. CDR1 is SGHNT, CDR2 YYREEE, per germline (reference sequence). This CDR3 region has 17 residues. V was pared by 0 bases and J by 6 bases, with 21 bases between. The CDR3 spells CASSLAPGQRGGDGYTF. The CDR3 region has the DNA TGTGCCAGCAGCTTGGCCCCAGGACAACGTGGCGGAGATGGCTACACCTTC. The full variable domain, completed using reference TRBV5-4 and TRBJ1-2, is ETGVTQSPTHLIKTRGQQVTLRCSSQSGHNTVSWYQQALGQGPQFIFQYYREEENGRGNFPPRFSGLQFPNYSSELNVNALELDDSALYLCASSLAPGQRGGDGYTFGSGTRLTVV.

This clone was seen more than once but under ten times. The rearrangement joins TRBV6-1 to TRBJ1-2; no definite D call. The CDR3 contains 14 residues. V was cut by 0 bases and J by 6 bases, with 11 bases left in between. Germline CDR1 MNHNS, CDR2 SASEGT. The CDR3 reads CASSEASPLDGYTF. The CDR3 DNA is TGTGCCAGCAGTGAAGCCTCCCCCCTCGATGGCTACACCTTC.

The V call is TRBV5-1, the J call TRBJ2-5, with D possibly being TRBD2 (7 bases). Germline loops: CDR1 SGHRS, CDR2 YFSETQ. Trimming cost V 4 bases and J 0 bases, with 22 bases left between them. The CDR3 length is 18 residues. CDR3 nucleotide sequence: TGCGCCAGCAGCAAGGACAGACCGCGGGGGATGTACCAAGAGACCCAGTACTTC. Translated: CASSKDRPRGMYQETQYF.

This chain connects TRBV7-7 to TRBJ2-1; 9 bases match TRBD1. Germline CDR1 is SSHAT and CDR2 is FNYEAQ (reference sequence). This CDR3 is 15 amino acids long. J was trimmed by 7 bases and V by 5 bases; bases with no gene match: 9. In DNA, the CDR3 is TGTGCCAGCAGCACCGGGGGGACAGGGCCGAATGAGCAGTTCTTC. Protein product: CASSTGGTGPNEQFF.

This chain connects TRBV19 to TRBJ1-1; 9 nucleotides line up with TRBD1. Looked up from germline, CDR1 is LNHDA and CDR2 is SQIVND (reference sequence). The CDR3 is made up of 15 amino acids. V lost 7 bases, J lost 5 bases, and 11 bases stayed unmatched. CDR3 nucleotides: TGTGCCAGTACCGCTACAACAGGGGGCTTGACTGAAGCTTTCTTT. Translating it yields CASTATTGGLTEAFF.

The CDR3 DNA is TGCGCCAGCAGTGGACTAGCGGAGCCGGTCAATGAGCAGTTCTTC. This sequence encodes CASSGLAEPVNEQFF. The chain combines TRBV10-1 with TRBJ2-1, with 9 bases identical to TRBD2. In germline, CDR1 is WNHNN, CDR2 SYGVQD (reference sequence). CDR3 length equals 15 residues. V shed 4 bases, J shed 6 bases, and the junction held 7 bases outside the gene matches.

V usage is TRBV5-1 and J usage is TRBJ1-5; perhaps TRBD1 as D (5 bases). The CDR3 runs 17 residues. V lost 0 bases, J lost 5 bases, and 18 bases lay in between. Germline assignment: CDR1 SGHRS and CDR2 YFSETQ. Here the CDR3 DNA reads TGCGCCAGCAGCTTGGCGGGGGGGGGTCTCGGGGATCAGCCCCAGCATTTT. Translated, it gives CASSLAGGGLGDQPQHF.

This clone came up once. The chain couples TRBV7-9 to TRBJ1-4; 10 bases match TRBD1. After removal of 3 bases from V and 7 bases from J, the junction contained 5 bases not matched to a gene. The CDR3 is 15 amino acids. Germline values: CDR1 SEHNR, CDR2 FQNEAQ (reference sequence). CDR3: CASSFTGQGTEKLFF. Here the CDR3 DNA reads TGTGCCAGCAGCTTCACGGGACAGGGGACTGAAAAACTGTTTTTT. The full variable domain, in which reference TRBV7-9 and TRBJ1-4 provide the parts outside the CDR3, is DTGVSQNPRHKITKRGQNVTFRCDPISEHNRLYWYRQTLGQGPEFLTYFQNEAQLEKSRLLSDRFSAERPKGSFSTLEIQRTEQGDSAMYLCASSFTGQGTEKLFFGSGTQLSVL.

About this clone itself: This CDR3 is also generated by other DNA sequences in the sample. This chain's CDR3 is CASSTGLAGEDEQYF. CDR3 DNA sequence: TGTGCCAGTAGTACAGGACTAGCGGGAGAAGACGAGCAGTACTTC. The rearrangement uses TRBV19 and TRBJ2-7; 13 bases line up with TRBD2. Losses at the gene ends were 4 bases for V and 5 bases for J; bases not matched to a gene: 5. Germline values: CDR1 LNHDA, CDR2 SQIVND (reference sequence). CDR3 length: 15 amino acids.

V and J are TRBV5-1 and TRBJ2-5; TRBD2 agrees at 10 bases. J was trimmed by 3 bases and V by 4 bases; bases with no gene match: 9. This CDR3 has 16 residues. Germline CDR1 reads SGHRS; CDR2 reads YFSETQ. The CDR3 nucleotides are TGCGCCAGCAGCCCCGGGACTAGCGTCGATAAAGAGACCCAGTACTTC. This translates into CASSPGTSVDKETQYF.

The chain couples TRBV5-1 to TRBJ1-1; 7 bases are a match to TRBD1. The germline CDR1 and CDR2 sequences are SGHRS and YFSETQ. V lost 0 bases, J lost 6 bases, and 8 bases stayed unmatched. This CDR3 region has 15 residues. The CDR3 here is CASSLADRESAEAFF. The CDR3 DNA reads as TGCGCCAGCAGCTTGGCCGACAGGGAAAGCGCTGAAGCTTTCTTT.

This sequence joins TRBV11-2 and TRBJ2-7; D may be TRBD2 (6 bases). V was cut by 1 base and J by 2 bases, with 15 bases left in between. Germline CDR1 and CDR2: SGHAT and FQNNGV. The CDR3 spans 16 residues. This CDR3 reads CASSLVGSKRPYEQYF. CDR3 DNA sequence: TGTGCCAGCAGCTTAGTCGGGAGTAAACGGCCCTACGAGCAGTACTTC.

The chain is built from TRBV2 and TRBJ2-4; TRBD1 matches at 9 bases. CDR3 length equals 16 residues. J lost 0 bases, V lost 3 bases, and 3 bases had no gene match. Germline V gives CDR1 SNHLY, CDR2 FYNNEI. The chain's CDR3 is CASSDDRGVAKNIQYF. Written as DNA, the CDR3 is TGTGCCAGCAGTGACGACAGGGGGGTAGCCAAAAACATTCAGTACTTC.

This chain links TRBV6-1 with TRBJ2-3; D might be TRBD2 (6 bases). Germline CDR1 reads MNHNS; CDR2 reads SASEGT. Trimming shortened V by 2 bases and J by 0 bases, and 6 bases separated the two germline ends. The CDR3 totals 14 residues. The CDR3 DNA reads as TGTGCCAGCAGTGAACTAGCGAGCACAGATACGCAGTATTTT. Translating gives CASSELASTDTQYF.

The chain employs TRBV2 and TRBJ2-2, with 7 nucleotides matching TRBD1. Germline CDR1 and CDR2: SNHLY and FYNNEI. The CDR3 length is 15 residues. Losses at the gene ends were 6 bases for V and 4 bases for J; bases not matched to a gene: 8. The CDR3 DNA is TGTGCCAGCAGGGGGGAACAGGGGATCACCGGGGAGCTGTTTTTT. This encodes CASRGEQGITGELFF.

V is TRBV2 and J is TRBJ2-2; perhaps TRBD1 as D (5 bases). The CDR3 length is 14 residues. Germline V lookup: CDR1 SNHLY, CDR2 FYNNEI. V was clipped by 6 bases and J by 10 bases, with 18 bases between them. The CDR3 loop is CASRGRTDIEELFF. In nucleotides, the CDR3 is TGTGCCAGCAGGGGGCGGACGGATATCGAGGAGCTGTTTTTT.

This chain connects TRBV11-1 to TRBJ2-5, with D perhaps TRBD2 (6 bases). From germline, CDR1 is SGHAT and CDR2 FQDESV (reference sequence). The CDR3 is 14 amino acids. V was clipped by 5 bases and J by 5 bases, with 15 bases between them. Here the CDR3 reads CASSPRARGETQYF. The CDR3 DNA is TGTGCCAGCAGCCCCCGGGCCCGGGGGGAGACCCAGTACTTC.

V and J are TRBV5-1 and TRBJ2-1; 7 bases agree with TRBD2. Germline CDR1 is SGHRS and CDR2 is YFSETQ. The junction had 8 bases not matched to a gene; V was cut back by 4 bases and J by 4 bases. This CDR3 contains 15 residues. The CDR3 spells CASSRLAGVYNEQFF. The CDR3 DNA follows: TGCGCCAGCAGCCGTCTGGCGGGAGTGTACAATGAGCAGTTCTTC. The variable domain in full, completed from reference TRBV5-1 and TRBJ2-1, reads KAGVTQTPRYLIKTRGQQVTLSCSPISGHRSVSWYQQTPGQGLQFLFEYFSETQRNKGNFPGRFSGRQFSNSRSEMNVSTLELGDSALYLCASSRLAGVYNEQFFGPGTRLTVL.

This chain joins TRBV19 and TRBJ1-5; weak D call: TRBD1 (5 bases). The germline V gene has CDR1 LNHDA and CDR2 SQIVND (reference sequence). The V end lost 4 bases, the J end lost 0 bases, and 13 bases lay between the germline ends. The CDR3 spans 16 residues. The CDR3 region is CASSKDTGYSNQPQHF. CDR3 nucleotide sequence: TGTGCCAGTAGTAAAGACACAGGTTATAGCAATCAGCCCCAGCATTTT.

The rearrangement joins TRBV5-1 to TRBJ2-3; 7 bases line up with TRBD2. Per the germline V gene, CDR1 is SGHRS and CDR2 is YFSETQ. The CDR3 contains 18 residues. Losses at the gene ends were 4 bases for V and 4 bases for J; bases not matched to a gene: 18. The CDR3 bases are TGCGCCAGCAGCCTACCCTTGCTAGCGGATACCCCCGCAGATACGCAGTATTTT. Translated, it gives CASSLPLLADTPADTQYF.

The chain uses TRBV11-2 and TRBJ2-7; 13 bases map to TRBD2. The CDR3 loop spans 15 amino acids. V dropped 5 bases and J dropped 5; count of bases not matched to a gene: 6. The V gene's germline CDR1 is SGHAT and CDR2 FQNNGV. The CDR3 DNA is TGTGCCAGCAGCACCGGACTAGCGGGAGTCCACGAGCAGTACTTC. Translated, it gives CASSTGLAGVHEQYF.

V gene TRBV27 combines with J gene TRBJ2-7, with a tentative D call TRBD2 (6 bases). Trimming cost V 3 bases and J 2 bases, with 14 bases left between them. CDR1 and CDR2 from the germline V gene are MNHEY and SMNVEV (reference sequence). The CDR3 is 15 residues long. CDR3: CASSLHLGGAYEQYF. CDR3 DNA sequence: TGTGCCAGCAGTTTGCACCTAGGAGGGGCCTACGAGCAGTACTTC.

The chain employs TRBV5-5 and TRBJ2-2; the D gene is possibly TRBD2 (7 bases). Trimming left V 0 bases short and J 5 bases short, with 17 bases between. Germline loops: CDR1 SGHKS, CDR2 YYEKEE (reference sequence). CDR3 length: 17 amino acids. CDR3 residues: CASSLAVWEGGTGELFF. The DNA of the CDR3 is TGTGCCAGCAGCTTGGCCGTGTGGGAGGGGGGTACCGGGGAGCTGTTTTTT.